These 27 T cell receptor beta chains share one sample of origin, sequenced in a study of blood T cell repertoires in COVID-19. Sequencing used immunoSEQ multiplex PCR; TCRdb keeps in-frame clones, though not all of them. Altogether about 410,000 clones are present, around 91% being singletons, with the ten largest covering roughly 1.6%. The sample was peripheral blood. The origin of the receptors is a woman aged 40 to 50 with COVID-19, enrolled during active disease.

CDR3 sequence (DNA): TGTGCCAGCAGTCCGGACAGGGGGTACACCGGGGAGCTGTTTTTT. Amino acids: CASSPDRGYTGELFF. J is TRBJ2-2 and V is TRBV28, with 10 bases identical to TRBD1. Germline values: CDR1 MDHEN, CDR2 SYDVKM. This CDR3 has 15 residues. Trimming removed 5 bases from V and 3 bases from J; junction bases left unmatched: 3.

This chain joins TRBV9 and TRBJ2-1; the D is unclear. The CDR3 is made up of 13 amino acids. Trimming shortened V by 0 bases and J by 7 bases, and 8 bases separated the two germline ends. The germline CDR1 and CDR2 sequences are SGDLS and YYNGEE. The CDR3 loop reads CASSVDGSNEQFF. CDR3 in DNA: TGTGCCAGCAGCGTAGACGGGTCTAATGAGCAGTTCTTC.

The V and J genes are TRBV9 and TRBJ1-1; D is ambiguous. V was trimmed by 4 bases and J by 0 bases, leaving 10 bases between them. The germline gives CDR1 SGDLS, CDR2 YYNGEE. The CDR3 is 14 amino acids. The CDR3 here is CASSLQPMNTEAFF. CDR3 bases: TGTGCCAGCAGCTTACAGCCCATGAACACTGAAGCTTTCTTT.

The chain carries TRBV6-2 or TRBV6-3 and TRBJ2-5; 8 bases line up with TRBD2. V was pared by 4 bases and J by 2 bases, with 6 bases of the junction left unmatched. The CDR3 is 15 residues long. From germline, CDR1 is MNHEY and CDR2 SVGEGT. The CDR3 loop is CASSLELADQETQYF. The CDR3 region has the DNA TGTGCCAGCAGTTTAGAACTAGCGGATCAAGAGACCCAGTACTTC.

The chain recombines TRBV27 with TRBJ2-3, with 7 bases identical to TRBD1. The CDR3 consists of 13 residues. CDR1 is MNHEY and CDR2 is SMNVEV in the germline V gene (reference sequence). The V and J ends lost 8 bases and 2 bases, in that order; junction bases with no gene match: 4. CDR3 sequence: CASSGQYTDTQYF. CDR3 DNA: TGTGCCAGCTCGGGACAGTACACAGATACGCAGTATTTT.

This chain connects TRBV12-2 to TRBJ2-1; the DNA was not used to check the table's D call, TRBD2. TRBV12-2 is reported as a pseudogene. CDR3 size: 15 residues. CDR3 nucleotide sequence: TGTGCAAGTCGCACTGCAGCGGGGGGGTGCGGGGAGCAGTTCTTC. It translates to CASRTAAGGCGEQFF.

The chain employs TRBV5-5 and TRBJ1-6; 11 bases line up with TRBD1. The junction had 13 bases not matched to a gene; V was cut back by 1 base and J by 10 bases. This CDR3 region has 18 residues. The V gene's germline CDR1 is SGHKS and CDR2 YYEKEE (reference sequence). The DNA of the CDR3 is TGTGCCAGCAGCTTGTACGGGACAGGGGGTTCCGGGGGGTCACCCCTCCACTTT. Amino acid sequence: CASSLYGTGGSGGSPLHF.

This clone came up once. The chain uses TRBV27 and TRBJ1-5, with D possibly TRBD1 on 5 matching bases. Germline V lookup: CDR1 MNHEY, CDR2 SMNVEV (reference sequence). The CDR3 is made up of 14 amino acids. Trimming cost V 4 bases and J 3 bases, with 10 bases left between them. Here the CDR3 DNA reads TGTGCCAGCAGTTCCCGACAGTACAATCAGCCCCAGCATTTT. Translation gives CASSSRQYNQPQHF.

V and J are TRBV6-6 and TRBJ1-5; TRBD1 aligns across 7 bases. This CDR3 comprises 14 residues. Germline V CDR1 and CDR2: MNHNY, SVGAGI (reference sequence). The J segment lost 4 bases and the V segment lost 6 bases, leaving 6 bases of the junction unmatched. For the CDR3, the DNA is TGTGCCAGCAGCCGTACAGGGGTTAATCAGCCCCAGCATTTT. This encodes CASSRTGVNQPQHF.

The chain has TRBV7-3 and TRBJ2-1; D remains ambiguous. Looked up from germline, CDR1 is SGHTA and CDR2 is FQGTGA. Trimming shortened V by 3 bases and J by 6 bases, and 9 bases separated the two germline ends. CDR3 size: 13 residues. CDR3 nucleotide sequence: TGTGCCAGCAGCTTCGGCCCGGGCAATGAGCAGTTCTTC. It translates to CASSFGPGNEQFF.

V and J are TRBV12-2 and TRBJ1-2. TRBV12-2 is listed as a pseudogene. CDR3 length: 16 residues. Here the CDR3 DNA reads TGTGCAAGTCGCCCACTTAGAGGAGGGGAAGCGGATGGCTACACCTTC. Protein product: CASRPLRGGEADGYTF.

The chain joins TRBV2 to TRBJ1-5, with 8 bases fitting TRBD1. The germline gives CDR1 SNHLY, CDR2 FYNNEI. Unmatched junction bases numbered 4, after V lost 0 bases and J lost 6 bases. The CDR3 loop spans 15 amino acids. Written as DNA, the CDR3 is TGTGCCAGCAGTGAAGCGGCGACAGGGGTTCAGCCCCAGCATTTT. Protein sequence: CASSEAATGVQPQHF.

The V call is TRBV29-1, the J call TRBJ1-2; 7 nucleotides match TRBD1. Germline values: CDR1 SQVTM, CDR2 ANQGSEA. V was clipped by 5 bases and J by 4 bases; unmatched bases: 7. This CDR3 spans 13 amino acids. This CDR3 is CSVRQGSAYGYTF. The CDR3, as DNA: TGCAGCGTTCGACAGGGTTCGGCCTATGGCTACACCTTC.

The chain uses TRBV19 and TRBJ1-1; D might be TRBD1 (5 bases). The CDR3 length is 13 residues. V gave up 3 bases and J gave up 9 bases, with 14 bases separating them. Germline loops: CDR1 LNHDA, CDR2 SQIVND (reference sequence). The CDR3 DNA is TGTGCCAGTAGTATCGCCCAGGGCTATCAAGCTTTCTTT. Translation gives CASSIAQGYQAFF.

A single count supports this clone. The chain joins TRBV4-1 to TRBJ1-2; possible D gene TRBD1, 6 bases. V was clipped by 5 bases and J by 8 bases, with 12 bases between them. This CDR3 is 12 amino acids long. Looked up from germline, CDR1 is MGHRA and CDR2 is YSYEKL. CDR3 bases: TGCGCCAGCAGCTTTTCTGACAGGGGCTACACCTTC. Protein product: CASSFSDRGYTF.

In its sample, this clone was seen a few times. The CDR3 DNA reads TGCGCCAGCAGCATCGCGGGGTTAAATGGCTACACCTTC. Residues: CASSIAGLNGYTF. The chain employs TRBV5-1 and TRBJ1-2; D gene uncertain. Deletions cut 4 bases from V and 6 bases from J, with 13 bases between. Germline V gene sequence: CDR1 SGHRS, CDR2 YFSETQ. The CDR3 sequence is 13 residues long. The whole variable domain, remainder taken from reference TRBV5-1 and TRBJ1-2, is KAGVTQTPRYLIKTRGQQVTLSCSPISGHRSVSWYQQTPGQGLQFLFEYFSETQRNKGNFPGRFSGRQFSNSRSEMNVSTLELGDSALYLCASSIAGLNGYTFGSGTRLTVV.

The V gene is TRBV28, the J gene TRBJ1-2; 10 nucleotides line up with TRBD1. This CDR3 spans 14 amino acids. Unmatched junction bases numbered 7, after V lost 8 bases and J lost 4 bases. Germline values: CDR1 MDHEN, CDR2 SYDVKM. The CDR3 coding sequence is TGTGCCAGCTTTCCGGGACAGGGGACCTATGGCTACACCTTC. Residues: CASFPGQGTYGYTF.

This clone has only one observation. This chain joins TRBV29-1 and TRBJ2-3, with D possibly being TRBD1 (6 bases). V lost 8 bases, J lost 2 bases, and 14 bases lay in between. CDR1 SQVTM and CDR2 ANQGSEA come from the germline V gene. This CDR3 comprises 13 residues. The CDR3 sequence: CSTGTRHTDTQYF. The CDR3 bases are TGCAGCACCGGGACACGACACACAGATACGCAGTATTTT.

The chain uses TRBV6-5 and TRBJ1-1; D call uncertain. V lost 7 bases to trimming and J lost 0 bases, with 12 bases between them. The CDR3 is 14 residues long. Germline CDR1 and CDR2: MNHEY and SVGAGI. The CDR3 nucleotides read TGTGCCAGCACCAAGGAGCGTATGAACACTGAAGCTTTCTTT. Its translation: CASTKERMNTEAFF.

The chain links TRBV12-3 or TRBV12-4 to TRBJ1-2; D gene unclear. This CDR3 is 12 amino acids long. V lost 3 bases to trimming and J lost 8 bases, with 10 bases between them. The CDR3 is CASSLAGRGYTF. The CDR3, as DNA: TGTGCCAGCAGTTTGGCCGGGAGGGGCTACACCTTC.

V gene TRBV6-5 combines with J gene TRBJ2-7; D is perhaps TRBD2 (5 bases). Looked up from germline, CDR1 is MNHEY and CDR2 is SVGAGI. V lost 7 bases and J lost 2, with 12 bases in between. The CDR3 totals 13 residues. The CDR3 sequence: CASIASATYEQYF. DNA of the CDR3: TGTGCCAGCATAGCGTCGGCCACCTACGAGCAGTACTTC.

The rearrangement joins TRBV5-5 to TRBJ2-3; maybe TRBD1 (5 bases). V was clipped by 4 bases and J by 3 bases, with 6 bases between them. Germline values: CDR1 SGHKS, CDR2 YYEKEE (reference sequence). The CDR3 spans 12 residues. The CDR3 bases are TGTGCCAGCAGCCCAGGGACAGATACGCAGTATTTT. Amino acid sequence: CASSPGTDTQYF.

V and J are TRBV15 and TRBJ2-1, with 10 bases aligning to TRBD2. This CDR3 has 15 amino acids. Germline loops: CDR1 LNHNV, CDR2 YYDKDF (reference sequence). Trimming cost V 2 bases and J 7 bases; bases outside gene matches: 5. The CDR3 bases are TGTGCCACCAGCAGACGGACTAGCGGTGGAAATGAGCAGTTCTTC. Translation: CATSRRTSGGNEQFF.

The rearrangement joins TRBV6-6 to TRBJ2-7, with 10 bases fitting TRBD1. This CDR3 is 16 amino acids long. Germline CDR1 MNHNY, CDR2 SVGAGI (reference sequence). Unmatched junction bases numbered 6, after V lost 2 bases and J lost 2 bases. CDR3 nucleotide sequence: TGTGCCAGCAGTTACCCCCGGACAGGGGGGACCTACGAGCAGTACTTC. Encoded protein: CASSYPRTGGTYEQYF.

The V gene is TRBV7-2, the J gene TRBJ1-6; the match to TRBD1 covers 7 bases. Germline V gene data show CDR1 as SGHTA and CDR2 as FQGNSA. Germline trimming cut 3 bases from V and 6 bases from J; bases unmatched to any gene: 5. This CDR3 contains 15 residues. This chain's CDR3 is CASSLDRRSNSPLHF. DNA of the CDR3: TGTGCCAGCAGCTTGGACAGGCGGAGTAATTCACCCCTCCACTTT. Supplemented by reference TRBV7-2 and TRBJ1-6, the full variable domain reads GAGVSQSPSNKVTEKGKDVELRCDPISGHTALYWYRQSLGQGLEFLIYFQGNSAPDKSGLPSDRFSAERTGGSVSTLTIQRTQQEDSAVYLCASSLDRRSNSPLHFGNGTRLTVT.

The chain is built from TRBV6-2 or TRBV6-3 and TRBJ2-3; 7 bases are shared with TRBD1. Trimming cost V 6 bases and J 11 bases; bases outside gene matches: 11. The germline gives CDR1 MNHEY, CDR2 SVGEGT. The CDR3 extends over 13 amino acids. CDR3 residues: CASSLRIGTVQYF. In DNA form, the CDR3 reads TGTGCCAGCAGCTTACGAATAGGGACAGTGCAGTATTTT.

The V call is TRBV28, the J call TRBJ1-2, with 10 positions matching TRBD1. The CDR3 runs 13 residues. The junction had 10 bases not matched to a gene; V was cut back by 10 bases and J by 8 bases. Germline-derived CDR1 and CDR2 are MDHEN and SYDVKM. CDR3 region: CATVEGQGDGYTF. The CDR3 bases are TGTGCCACCGTAGAAGGACAGGGGGACGGCTACACCTTC.